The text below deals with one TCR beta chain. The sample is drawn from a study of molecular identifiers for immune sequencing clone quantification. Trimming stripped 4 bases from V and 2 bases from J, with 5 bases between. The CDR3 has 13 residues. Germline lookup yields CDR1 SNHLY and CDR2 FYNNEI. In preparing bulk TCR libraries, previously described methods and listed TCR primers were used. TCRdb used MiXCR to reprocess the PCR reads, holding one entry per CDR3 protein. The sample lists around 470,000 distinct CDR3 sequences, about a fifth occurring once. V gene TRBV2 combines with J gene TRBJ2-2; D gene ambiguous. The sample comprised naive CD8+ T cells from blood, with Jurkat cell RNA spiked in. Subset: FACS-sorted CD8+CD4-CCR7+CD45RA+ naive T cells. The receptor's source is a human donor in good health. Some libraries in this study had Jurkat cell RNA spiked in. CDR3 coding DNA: TGTGCCAGCAGTGTTTCTAACACCGGGGAGCTGTTTTTT. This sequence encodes CASSVSNTGELFF.